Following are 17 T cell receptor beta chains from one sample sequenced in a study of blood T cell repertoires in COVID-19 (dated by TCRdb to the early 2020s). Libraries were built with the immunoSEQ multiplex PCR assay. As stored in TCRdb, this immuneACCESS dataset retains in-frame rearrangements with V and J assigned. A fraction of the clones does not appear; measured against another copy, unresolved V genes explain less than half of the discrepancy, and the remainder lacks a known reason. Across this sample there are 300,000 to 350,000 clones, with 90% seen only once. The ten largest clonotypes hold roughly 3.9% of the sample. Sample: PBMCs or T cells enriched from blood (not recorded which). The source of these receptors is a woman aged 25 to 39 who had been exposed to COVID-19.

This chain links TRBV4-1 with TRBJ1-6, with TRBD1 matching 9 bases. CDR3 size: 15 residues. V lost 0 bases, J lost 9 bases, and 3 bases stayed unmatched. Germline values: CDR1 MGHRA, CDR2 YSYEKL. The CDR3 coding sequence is TGCGCCAGCAGCCAAGATGACAGGGGGGGTTCACCCCTCCACTTT. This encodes CASSQDDRGGSPLHF.

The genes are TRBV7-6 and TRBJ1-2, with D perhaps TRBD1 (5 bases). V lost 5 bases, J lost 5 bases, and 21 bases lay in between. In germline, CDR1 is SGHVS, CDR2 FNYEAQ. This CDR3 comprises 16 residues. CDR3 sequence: CASSPYDSGFGYGYTF. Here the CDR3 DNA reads TGTGCCAGCAGCCCCTATGACAGCGGGTTTGGTTATGGCTACACCTTC.

The CDR3 DNA reads TGTGCCAGCAGCGTCGGTCCCGGGACAGGGGGCCGATATAATTCACCCCTCCACTTT. This sequence encodes CASSVGPGTGGRYNSPLHF. The chain is built from TRBV9 and TRBJ1-6; 12 positions match TRBD1. Germline values: CDR1 SGDLS, CDR2 YYNGEE. V trimming: 2 bases; J trimming: 4 bases; junction bases outside the gene matches: 10. The length of the CDR3 is 19 residues. Complete variable domain (other parts from reference TRBV9 and TRBJ1-6): DSGVTQTPKHLITATGQRVTLRCSPRSGDLSVYWYQQSLDQGLQFLIQYYNGEERAKGNILERFSAQQFPDLHSELNLSSLELGDSALYFCASSVGPGTGGRYNSPLHFGNGTRLTVT.

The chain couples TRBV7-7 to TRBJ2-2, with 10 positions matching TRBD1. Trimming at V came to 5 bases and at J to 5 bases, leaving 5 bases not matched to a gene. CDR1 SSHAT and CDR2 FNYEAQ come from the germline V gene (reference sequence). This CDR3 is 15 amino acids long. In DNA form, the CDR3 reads TGTGCCAGCAGCCGGACAGGGGGAGGTACCGGGGAGCTGTTTTTT. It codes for CASSRTGGGTGELFF.

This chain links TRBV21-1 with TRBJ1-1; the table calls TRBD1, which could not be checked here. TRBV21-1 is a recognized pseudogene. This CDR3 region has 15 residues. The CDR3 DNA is TGTGCCAGCAGTTTCAGGGTTTGGGTGAACACTGAAGCTTTCTTT. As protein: CASSFRVWVNTEAFF.

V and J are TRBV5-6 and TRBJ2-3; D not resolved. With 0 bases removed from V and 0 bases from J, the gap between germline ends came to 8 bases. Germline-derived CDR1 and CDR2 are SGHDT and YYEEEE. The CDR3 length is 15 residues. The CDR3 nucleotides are TGTGCCAGCAGCTTGGGGCCCTCTAGCACAGATACGCAGTATTTT. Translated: CASSLGPSSTDTQYF.

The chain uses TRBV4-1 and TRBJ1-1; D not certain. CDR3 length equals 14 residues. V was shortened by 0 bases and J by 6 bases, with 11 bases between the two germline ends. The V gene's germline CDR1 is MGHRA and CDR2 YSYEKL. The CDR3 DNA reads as TGCGCCAGCAGCCAAGATCTCCCTCGGGCTGAAGCTTTCTTT. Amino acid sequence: CASSQDLPRAEAFF.

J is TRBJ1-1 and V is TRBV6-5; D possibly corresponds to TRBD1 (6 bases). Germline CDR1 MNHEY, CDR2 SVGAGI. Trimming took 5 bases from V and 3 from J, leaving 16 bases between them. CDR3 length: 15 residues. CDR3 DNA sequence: TGTGCCAGCAGTCATCCGACACCAGGGGACACTGAAGCTTTCTTT. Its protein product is CASSHPTPGDTEAFF.

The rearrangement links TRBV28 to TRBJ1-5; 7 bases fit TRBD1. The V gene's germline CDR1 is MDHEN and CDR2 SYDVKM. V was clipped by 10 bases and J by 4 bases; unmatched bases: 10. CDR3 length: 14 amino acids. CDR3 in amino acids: CATVKQGRNQPQHF. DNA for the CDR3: TGTGCCACCGTAAAACAGGGGAGGAATCAGCCCCAGCATTTT.

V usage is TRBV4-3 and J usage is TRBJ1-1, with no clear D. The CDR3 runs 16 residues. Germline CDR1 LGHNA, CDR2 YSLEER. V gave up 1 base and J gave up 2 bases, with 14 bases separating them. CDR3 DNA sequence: TGCGCCAGCAGCCAAGTTTTTGGCGGAAGAAACACTGAAGCTTTCTTT. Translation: CASSQVFGGRNTEAFF.

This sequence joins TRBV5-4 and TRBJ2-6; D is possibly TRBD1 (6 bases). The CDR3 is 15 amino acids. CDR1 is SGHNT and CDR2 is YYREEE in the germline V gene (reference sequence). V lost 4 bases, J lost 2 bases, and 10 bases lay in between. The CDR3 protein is CASSMGQTGANVLTF. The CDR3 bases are TGTGCCAGCAGCATGGGACAAACTGGGGCCAACGTCCTGACTTTC.

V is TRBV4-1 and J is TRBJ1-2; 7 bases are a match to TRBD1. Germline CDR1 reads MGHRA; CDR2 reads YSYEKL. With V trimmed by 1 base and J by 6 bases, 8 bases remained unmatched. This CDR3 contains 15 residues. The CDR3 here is CASSQVGQALHGYTF. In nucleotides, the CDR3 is TGCGCCAGCAGCCAAGTAGGACAGGCATTACATGGCTACACCTTC.

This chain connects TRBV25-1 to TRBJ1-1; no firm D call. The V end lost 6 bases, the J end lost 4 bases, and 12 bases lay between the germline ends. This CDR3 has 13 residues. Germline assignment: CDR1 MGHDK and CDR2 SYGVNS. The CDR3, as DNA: TGTGCCAGCAGGAGGACCGAGGGCACTGAAGCTTTCTTT. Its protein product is CASRRTEGTEAFF.

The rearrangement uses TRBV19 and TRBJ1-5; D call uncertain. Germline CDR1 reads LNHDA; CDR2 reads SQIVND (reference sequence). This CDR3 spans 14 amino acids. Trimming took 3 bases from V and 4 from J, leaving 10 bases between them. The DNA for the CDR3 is TGTGCCAGTAGTATCCAGGTGTGGAATCAGCCCCAGCATTTT. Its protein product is CASSIQVWNQPQHF.

The CDR3 loop reads CASSDSPNEQFF. CDR3 nucleotide sequence: TGTGCCAGCAGCGACTCCCCCAATGAGCAGTTCTTC. This chain connects TRBV3-1 (or the pseudogene TRBV3-2) to TRBJ2-1; D is ambiguous. Trimming removed 5 bases from V and 6 bases from J, with 8 bases in between. Germline V CDR1 and CDR2: LGHDT, YNNKEL (reference sequence). The CDR3 sequence is 12 residues long.

The chain's CDR3 is CASSYGSESDGYTF. Written as DNA, the CDR3 is TGTGCCAGCAGTTACGGCAGCGAGAGTGATGGCTACACCTTC. J is TRBJ1-2 and V is TRBV6-2 or TRBV6-3; no clear D gene. Germline V lookup: CDR1 MNHEY, CDR2 SVGEGT. Trimming shortened V by 2 bases and J by 6 bases, and 13 bases separated the two germline ends. CDR3 length: 14 amino acids.

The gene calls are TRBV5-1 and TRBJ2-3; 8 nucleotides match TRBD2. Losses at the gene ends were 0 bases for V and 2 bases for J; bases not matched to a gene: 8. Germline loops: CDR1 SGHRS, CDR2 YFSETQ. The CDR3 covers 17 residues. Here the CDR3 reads CASSLVGGGRDTDTQYF. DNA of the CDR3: TGCGCCAGCAGCTTGGTGGGCGGGGGGCGAGACACAGATACGCAGTATTTT.